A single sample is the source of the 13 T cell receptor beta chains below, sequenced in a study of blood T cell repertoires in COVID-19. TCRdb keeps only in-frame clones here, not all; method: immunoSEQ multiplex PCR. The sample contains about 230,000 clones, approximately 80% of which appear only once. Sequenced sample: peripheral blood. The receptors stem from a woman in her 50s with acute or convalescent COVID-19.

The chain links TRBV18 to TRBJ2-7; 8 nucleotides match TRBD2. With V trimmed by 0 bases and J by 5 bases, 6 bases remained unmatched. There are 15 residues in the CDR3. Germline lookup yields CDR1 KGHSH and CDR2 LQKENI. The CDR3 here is CASSPPASGGDEQYF. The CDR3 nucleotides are TGTGCCAGCTCACCACCGGCGTCGGGGGGGGACGAGCAGTACTTC.

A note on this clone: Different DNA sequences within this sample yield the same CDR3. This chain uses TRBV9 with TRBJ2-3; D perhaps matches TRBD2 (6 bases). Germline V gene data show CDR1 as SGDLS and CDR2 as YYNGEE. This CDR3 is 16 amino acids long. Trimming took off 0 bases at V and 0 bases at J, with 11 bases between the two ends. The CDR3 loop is CASSVDGGTSTDTQYF. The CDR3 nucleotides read TGTGCCAGCAGCGTAGACGGGGGTACGAGCACAGATACGCAGTATTTT.

The DNA of the CDR3 is TGTGCCAGCAGTTTAGACTGGTCTACTGAAGCTTTCTTT. Its protein product is CASSLDWSTEAFF. The chain links TRBV12-3 or TRBV12-4 to TRBJ1-1, with unresolved D. The germline V and J ends were trimmed by 1 base and 5 bases, with 8 bases remaining between them. This CDR3 is built from 13 residues.

The CDR3 bases are TGCGCCAGCAGTCAATCCGGGACAGGATATGGCTACACCTTC. Its protein is CASSQSGTGYGYTF. The chain is built from TRBV23-1 and TRBJ1-2, with 8 nucleotides matching TRBD1. TRBV23-1 is labeled an ORF, and its function is uncertain. The CDR3 consists of 14 residues. J gave up 5 bases and V 0 bases, and 2 bases lay outside the gene matches.

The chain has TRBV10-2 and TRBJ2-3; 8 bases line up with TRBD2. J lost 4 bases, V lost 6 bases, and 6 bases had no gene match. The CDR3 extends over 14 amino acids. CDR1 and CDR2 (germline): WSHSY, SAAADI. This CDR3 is CASRARGGADTQYF. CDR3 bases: TGCGCCAGCAGGGCCCGGGGGGGCGCAGATACGCAGTATTTT.

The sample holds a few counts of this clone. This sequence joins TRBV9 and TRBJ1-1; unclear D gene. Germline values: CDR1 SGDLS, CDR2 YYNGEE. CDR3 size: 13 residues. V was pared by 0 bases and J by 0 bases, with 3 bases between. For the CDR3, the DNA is TGTGCCAGCAGCGTAGCAGTGAACACTGAAGCTTTCTTT. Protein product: CASSVAVNTEAFF.

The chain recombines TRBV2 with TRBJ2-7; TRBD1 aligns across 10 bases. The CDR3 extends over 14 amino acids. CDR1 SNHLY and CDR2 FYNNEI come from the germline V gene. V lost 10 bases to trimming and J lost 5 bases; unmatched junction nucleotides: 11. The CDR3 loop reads CATQEGTGVHEQYF. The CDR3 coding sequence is TGTGCCACCCAGGAAGGGACAGGGGTACACGAGCAGTACTTC.

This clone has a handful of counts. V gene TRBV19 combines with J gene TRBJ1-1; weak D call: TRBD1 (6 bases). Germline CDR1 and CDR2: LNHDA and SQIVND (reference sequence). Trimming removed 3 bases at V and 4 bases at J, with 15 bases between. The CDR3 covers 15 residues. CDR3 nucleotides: TGTGCCAGTAGTATCCCCGGGACATCGGGCACTGAAGCTTTCTTT. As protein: CASSIPGTSGTEAFF.

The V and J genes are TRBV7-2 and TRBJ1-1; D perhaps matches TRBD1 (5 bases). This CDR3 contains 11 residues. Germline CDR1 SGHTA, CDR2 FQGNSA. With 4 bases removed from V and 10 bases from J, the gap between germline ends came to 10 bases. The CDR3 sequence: CASSSPGIAFF. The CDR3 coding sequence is TGTGCCAGCAGCTCGCCAGGGATAGCTTTCTTT. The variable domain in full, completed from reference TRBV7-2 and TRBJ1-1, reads GAGVSQSPSNKVTEKGKDVELRCDPISGHTALYWYRQSLGQGLEFLIYFQGNSAPDKSGLPSDRFSAERTGGSVSTLTIQRTQQEDSAVYLCASSSPGIAFFGQGTRLTVV.

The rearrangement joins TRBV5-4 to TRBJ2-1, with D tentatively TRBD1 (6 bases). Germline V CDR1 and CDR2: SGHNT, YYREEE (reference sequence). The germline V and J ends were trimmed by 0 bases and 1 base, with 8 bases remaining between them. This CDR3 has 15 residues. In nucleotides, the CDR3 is TGTGCCAGCAGCTTGGGGCAGGGGTCCTACAATGAGCAGTTCTTC. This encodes CASSLGQGSYNEQFF.

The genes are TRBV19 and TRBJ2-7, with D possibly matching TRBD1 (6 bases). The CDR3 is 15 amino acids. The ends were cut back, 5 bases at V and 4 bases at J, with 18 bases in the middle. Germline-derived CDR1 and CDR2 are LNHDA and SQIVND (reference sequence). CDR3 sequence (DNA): TGTGCCAGTAGTCCTCAGCGCGGAAGGGGGTACGAGCAGTACTTC. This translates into CASSPQRGRGYEQYF.

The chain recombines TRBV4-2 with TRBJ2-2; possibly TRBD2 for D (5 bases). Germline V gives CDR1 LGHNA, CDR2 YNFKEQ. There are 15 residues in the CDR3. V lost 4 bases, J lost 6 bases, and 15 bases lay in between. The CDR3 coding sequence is TGTGCCAGCAGCCTTGCCTTAGAGGGCGCCGGGGAGCTGTTTTTT. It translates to CASSLALEGAGELFF.

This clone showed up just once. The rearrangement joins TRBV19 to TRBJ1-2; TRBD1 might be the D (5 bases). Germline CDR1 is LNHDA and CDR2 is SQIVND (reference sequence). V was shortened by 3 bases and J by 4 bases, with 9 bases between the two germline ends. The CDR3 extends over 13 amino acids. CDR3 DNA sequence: TGTGCCAGTAGTATGGGGCTGAGCTATGGCTACACCTTC. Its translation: CASSMGLSYGYTF. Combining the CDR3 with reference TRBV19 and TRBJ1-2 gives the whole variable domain DGGITQSPKYLFRKEGQNVTLSCEQNLNHDAMYWYRQDPGQGLRLIYYSQIVNDFQKGDIAEGYSVSREKKESFPLTVTSAQKNPTAFYLCASSMGLSYGYTFGSGTRLTVV.